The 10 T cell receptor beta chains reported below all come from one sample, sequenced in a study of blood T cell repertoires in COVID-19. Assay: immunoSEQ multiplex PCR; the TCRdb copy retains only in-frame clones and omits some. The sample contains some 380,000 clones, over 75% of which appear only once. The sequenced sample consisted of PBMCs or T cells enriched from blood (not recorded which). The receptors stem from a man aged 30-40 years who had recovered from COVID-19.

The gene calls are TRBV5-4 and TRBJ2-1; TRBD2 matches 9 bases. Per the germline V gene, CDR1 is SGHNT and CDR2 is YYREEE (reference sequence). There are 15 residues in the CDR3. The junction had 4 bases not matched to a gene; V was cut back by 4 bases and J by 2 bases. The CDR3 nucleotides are TGTGCCAGCAGCAGGCCTAGCGGGGCCTACAATGAGCAGTTCTTC. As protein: CASSRPSGAYNEQFF.

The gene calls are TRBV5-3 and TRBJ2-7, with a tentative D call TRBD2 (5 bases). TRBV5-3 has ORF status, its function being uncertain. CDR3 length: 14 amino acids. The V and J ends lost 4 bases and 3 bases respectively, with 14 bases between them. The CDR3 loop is CARSPRTFFYEQYF. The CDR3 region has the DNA TGTGCCAGAAGCCCCAGGACTTTCTTCTACGAGCAGTACTTC.

In DNA, the CDR3 is TGTGCCAGCAGCCAACTAGCCCGGGGGTACCAAGAGACCCAGTACTTC. Translating gives CASSQLARGYQETQYF. The chain combines TRBV3-1 (or the pseudogene TRBV3-2) with TRBJ2-5, with D perhaps matching TRBD2 (6 bases). The length of the CDR3 is 16 residues. The V and J ends lost 2 bases and 0 bases respectively, with 13 bases between them. Germline V gives CDR1 LGHDT, CDR2 YNNKEL (reference sequence).

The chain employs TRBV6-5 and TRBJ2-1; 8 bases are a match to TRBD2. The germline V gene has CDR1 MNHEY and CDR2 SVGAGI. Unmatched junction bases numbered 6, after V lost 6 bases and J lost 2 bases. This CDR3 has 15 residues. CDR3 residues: CASSPRGGPYNEQFF. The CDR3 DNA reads TGTGCCAGCAGCCCCCGGGGGGGCCCCTACAATGAGCAGTTCTTC.

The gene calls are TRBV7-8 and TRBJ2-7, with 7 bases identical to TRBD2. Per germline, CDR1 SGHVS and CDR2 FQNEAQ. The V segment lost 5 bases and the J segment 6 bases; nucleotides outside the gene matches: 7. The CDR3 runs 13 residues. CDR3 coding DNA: TGTGCCAGCAGCCCTGGGGGGGGGTCCGAGCAGTACTTC. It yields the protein CASSPGGGSEQYF.

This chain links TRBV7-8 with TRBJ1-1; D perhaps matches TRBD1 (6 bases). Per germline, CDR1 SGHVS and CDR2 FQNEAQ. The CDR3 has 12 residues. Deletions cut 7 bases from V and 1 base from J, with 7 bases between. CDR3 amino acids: CASIRGNTEAFF. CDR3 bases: TGTGCCAGCATCAGGGGGAACACTGAAGCTTTCTTT.

In nucleotides, the CDR3 is TGTGCCAGCAGTGAAATAGAAATCTATGGCTACACCTTC. The encoded protein is CASSEIEIYGYTF. The V and J genes are TRBV5-6 and TRBJ1-2; D not resolved. This CDR3 region has 13 residues. The V and J ends lost 5 bases and 4 bases respectively, with 12 bases between them. Germline values: CDR1 SGHDT, CDR2 YYEEEE.

Written as DNA, the CDR3 is TGTGCCAGCTCACCAACTAGGCAGTCCTCTGGAAACACCATATATTTT. It is translated as CASSPTRQSSGNTIYF. V and J are TRBV18 and TRBJ1-3; D unresolved. Germline-derived CDR1 and CDR2 are KGHSH and LQKENI. CDR3 size: 16 residues. Trimming pared 2 bases from V and 0 bases from J, leaving 11 bases between.

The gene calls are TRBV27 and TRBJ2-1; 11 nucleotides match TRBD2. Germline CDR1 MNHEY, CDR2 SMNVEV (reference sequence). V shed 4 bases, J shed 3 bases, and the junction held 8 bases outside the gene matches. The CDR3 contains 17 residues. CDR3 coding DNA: TGTGCCAGCAGTTGGGTAGCGGGGGGGCCCCTCTACAATGAGCAGTTCTTC. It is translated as CASSWVAGGPLYNEQFF.

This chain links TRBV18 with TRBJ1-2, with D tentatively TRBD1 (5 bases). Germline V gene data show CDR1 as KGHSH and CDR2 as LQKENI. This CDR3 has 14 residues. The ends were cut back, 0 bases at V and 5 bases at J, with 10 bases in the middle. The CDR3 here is CASSPPTGTYGYTF. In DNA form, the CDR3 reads TGTGCCAGCTCACCACCAACAGGAACTTATGGCTACACCTTC.